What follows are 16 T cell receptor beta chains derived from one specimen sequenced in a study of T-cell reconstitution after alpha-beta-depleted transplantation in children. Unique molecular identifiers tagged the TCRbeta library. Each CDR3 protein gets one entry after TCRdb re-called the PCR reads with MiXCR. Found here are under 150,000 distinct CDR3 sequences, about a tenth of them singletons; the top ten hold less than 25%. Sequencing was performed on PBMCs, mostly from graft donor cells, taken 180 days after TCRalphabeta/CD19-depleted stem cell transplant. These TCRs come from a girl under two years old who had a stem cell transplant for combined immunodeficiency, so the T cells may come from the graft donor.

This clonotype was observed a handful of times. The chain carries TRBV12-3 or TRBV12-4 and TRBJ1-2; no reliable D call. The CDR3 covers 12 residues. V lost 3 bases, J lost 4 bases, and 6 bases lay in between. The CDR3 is CASSLYSYGYTF. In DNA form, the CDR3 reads TGTGCCAGCAGTTTGTACTCCTATGGCTACACCTTC.

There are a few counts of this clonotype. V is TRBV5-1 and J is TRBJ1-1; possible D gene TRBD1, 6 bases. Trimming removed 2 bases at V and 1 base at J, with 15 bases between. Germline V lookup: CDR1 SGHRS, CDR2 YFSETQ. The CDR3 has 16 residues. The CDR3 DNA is TGCGCCAGCAGCTTACGGACAGAAGCCCCGAACACTGAAGCTTTCTTT. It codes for CASSLRTEAPNTEAFF.

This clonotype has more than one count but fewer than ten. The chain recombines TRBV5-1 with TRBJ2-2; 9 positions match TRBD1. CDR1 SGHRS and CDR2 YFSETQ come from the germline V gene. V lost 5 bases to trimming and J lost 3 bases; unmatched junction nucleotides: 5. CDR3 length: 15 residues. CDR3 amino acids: CASRQGTGHTGELFF. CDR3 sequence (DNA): TGCGCCAGCAGACAAGGGACAGGGCACACCGGGGAGCTGTTTTTT.

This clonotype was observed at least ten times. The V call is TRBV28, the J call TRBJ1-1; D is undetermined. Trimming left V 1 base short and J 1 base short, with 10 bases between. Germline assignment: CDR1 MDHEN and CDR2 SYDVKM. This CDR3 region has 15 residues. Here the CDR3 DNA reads TGTGCCAGCAGTTTATTGGGCGAGGGGAACACTGAAGCTTTCTTT. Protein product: CASSLLGEGNTEAFF.

CDR3 nucleotide sequence: TGTGCCAGCAGTTACGGGCAGAGGGCTTTCTTT. Translated: CASSYGQRAFF. J is TRBJ1-1 and V is TRBV6-5; D is undetermined. Trimming removed 2 bases at V and 11 bases at J, with 9 bases between. Per germline, CDR1 MNHEY and CDR2 SVGAGI. The CDR3 spans 11 residues.

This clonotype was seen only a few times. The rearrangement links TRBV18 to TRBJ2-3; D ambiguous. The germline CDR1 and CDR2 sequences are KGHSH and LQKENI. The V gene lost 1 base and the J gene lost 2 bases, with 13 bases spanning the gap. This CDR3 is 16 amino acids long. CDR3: CASSPLIPKPTDTQYF. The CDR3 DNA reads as TGTGCCAGCTCACCACTGATACCCAAACCCACAGATACGCAGTATTTT.

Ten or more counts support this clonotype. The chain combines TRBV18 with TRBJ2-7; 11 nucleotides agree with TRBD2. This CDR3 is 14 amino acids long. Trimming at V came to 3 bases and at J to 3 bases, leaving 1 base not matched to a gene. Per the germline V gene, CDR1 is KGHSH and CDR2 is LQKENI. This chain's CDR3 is CASSPGLADYEQYF. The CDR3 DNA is TGTGCCAGCTCACCGGGACTAGCGGACTACGAGCAGTACTTC.

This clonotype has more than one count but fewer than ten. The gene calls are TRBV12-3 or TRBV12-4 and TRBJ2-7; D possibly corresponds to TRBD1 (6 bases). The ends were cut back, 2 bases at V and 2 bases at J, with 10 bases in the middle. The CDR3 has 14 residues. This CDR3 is CASSLLGATYEQYF. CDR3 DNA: TGTGCCAGCAGTTTATTGGGGGCTACCTACGAGCAGTACTTC.

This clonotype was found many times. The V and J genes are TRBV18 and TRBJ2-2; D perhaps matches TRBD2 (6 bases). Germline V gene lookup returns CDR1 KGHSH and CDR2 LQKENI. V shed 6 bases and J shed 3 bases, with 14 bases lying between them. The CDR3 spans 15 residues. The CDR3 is CASSQRASHTGELFF. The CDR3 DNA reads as TGTGCCAGCTCCCAGCGGGCTTCCCACACCGGGGAGCTGTTTTTT.

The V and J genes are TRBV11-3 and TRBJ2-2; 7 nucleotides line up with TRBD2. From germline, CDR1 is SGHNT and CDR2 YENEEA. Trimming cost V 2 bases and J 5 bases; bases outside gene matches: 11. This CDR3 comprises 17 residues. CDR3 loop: CASSLTLGEGWTGELFF. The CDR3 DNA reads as TGTGCCAGCAGCTTAACCCTCGGGGAGGGCTGGACCGGGGAGCTGTTTTTT.

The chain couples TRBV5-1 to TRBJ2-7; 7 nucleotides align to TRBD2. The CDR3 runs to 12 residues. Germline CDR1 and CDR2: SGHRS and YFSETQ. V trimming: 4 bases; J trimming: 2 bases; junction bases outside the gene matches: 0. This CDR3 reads CASSAGAYEQYF. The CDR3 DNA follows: TGCGCCAGCAGCGCGGGGGCCTACGAGCAGTACTTC.

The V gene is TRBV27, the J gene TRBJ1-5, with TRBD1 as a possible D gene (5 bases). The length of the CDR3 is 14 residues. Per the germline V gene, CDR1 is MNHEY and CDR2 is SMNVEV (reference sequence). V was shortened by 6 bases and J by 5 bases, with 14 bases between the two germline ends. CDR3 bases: TGTGCCAGCAGCCTTCCGGGGGGGGATCAGCCCCAGCATTTT. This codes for CASSLPGGDQPQHF.

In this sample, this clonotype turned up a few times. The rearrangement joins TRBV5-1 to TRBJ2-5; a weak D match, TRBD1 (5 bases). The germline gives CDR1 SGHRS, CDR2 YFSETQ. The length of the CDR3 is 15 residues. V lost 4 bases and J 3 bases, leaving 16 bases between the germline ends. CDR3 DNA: TGCGCCAGCAGCAGCCCTAGTCAGGGTGAAGAGACCCAGTACTTC. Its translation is CASSSPSQGEETQYF.

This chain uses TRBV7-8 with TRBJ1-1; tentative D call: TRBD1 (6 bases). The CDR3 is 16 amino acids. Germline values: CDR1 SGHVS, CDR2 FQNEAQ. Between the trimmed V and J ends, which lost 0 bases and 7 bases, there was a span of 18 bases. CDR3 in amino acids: CASSLAPGRGTGEAFF. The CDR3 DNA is TGTGCCAGCAGCTTAGCCCCTGGGAGGGGGACTGGTGAAGCTTTCTTT.

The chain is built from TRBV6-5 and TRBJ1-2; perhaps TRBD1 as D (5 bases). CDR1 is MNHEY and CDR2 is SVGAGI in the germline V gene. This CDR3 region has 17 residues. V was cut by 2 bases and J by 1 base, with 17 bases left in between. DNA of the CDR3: TGTGCCAGCAGTTACCTTCCGACAGCGGTAAATAACTATGGCTACACCTTC. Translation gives CASSYLPTAVNNYGYTF.

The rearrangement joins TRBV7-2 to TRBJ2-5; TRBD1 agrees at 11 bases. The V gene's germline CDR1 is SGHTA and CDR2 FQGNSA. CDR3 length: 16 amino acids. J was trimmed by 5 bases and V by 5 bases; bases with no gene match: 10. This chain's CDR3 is CASSPGTGGLWETQYF. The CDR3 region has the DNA TGTGCCAGCAGCCCTGGGACAGGGGGTCTTTGGGAGACCCAGTACTTC.